This TCR beta chain was identified in a study of spatial heterogeneity in lung cancer. Documented time point: sample taken at primary tumor resection. The CDR3 extends over 11 amino acids. Germline V gene sequence: CDR1 SQVTM, CDR2 ANQGSEA. The ends were cut back, 3 bases at V and 4 bases at J, with 5 bases in the middle. Study-level results: The number of expanded tumor alpha and beta chains correlated with mutation number.

On this clonotype itself: Its cognate antigen is unknown.

TCRdb independently ran MiXCR on the 5' RACE reads; one entry per CDR3 protein. The sample lists thousands of distinct CDR3 sequences; about 9.3% were seen once. The TCR sequence derives from a male donor with early-stage non-small cell lung cancer. The specimen comprised lung tumor tissue, sampled at surgery. This sequence joins TRBV29-1 and TRBJ2-3; D is unresolved. CDR3 sequence reads: CSVDWADTQYF. The CDR3 nucleotides read TGCAGCGTTGATTGGGCAGATACGCAGTATTTT.